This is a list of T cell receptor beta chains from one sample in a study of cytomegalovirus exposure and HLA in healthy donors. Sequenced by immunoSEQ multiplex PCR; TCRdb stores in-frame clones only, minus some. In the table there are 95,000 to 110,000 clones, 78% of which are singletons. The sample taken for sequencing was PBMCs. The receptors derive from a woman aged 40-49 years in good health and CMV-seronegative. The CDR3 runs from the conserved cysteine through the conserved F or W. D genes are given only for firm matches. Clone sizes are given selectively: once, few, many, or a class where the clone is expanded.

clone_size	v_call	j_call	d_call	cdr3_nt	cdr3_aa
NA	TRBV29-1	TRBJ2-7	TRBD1	TGCAGCGTGTCCCAGGGGGTCTACGAGCAGTACTTC	CSVSQGVYEQYF
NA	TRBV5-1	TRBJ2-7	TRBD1	TGCGCCAGCAGCTCCACCCCGAGTGCAGGGGGCTACGAGCAGTACTTC	CASSSTPSAGGYEQYF
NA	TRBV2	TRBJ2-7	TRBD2	TGTGCCAGCAGTCCTCGACTAGCGGGAGGGGGCGAGCAGTACTTC	CASSPRLAGGGEQYF
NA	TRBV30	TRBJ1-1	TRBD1	TGTGCCTTAACCCGTACAGGGGTAGGAACTGAAGCTTTCTTT	CALTRTGVGTEAFF
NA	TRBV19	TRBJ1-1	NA	TGTGCCAGTAGTATCAGGCGGAACACTGAAGCTTTCTTT	CASSIRRNTEAFF
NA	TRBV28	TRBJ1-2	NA	TGTGCCAGCAGAGGGGGGGCCTGGAAGTATGGCTACACCTTC	CASRGGAWKYGYTF
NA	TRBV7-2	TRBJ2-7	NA	TGTGCCAGCAGTGTTCGCCCCTCTGGCGGGACCTCCTACGAGCAGTACTTC	CASSVRPSGGTSYEQYF
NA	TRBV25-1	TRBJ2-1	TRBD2	TGTGCCAGCAGTGAAGAAAAGCGGGAGACCTACAATGAGCAGTTCTTC	CASSEEKRETYNEQFF
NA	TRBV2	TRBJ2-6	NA	TGTGCCAGCAGGAGACAGGCTACTGGGGCCAACGTCCTGACTTTC	CASRRQATGANVLTF
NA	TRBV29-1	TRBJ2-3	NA	TGCAGCGTTGAAGGTCGAGGAACCCCAGATACGCAGTATTTT	CSVEGRGTPDTQYF
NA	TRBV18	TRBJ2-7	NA	TGTGCCAGCTCACCACCTACTAGCCGGGACTACGAGCAGTACTTC	CASSPPTSRDYEQYF
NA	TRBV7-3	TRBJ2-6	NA	TGTGCCAGCACACCAGGGAACTCTGGGGCCAACGTCCTGACTTTC	CASTPGNSGANVLTF
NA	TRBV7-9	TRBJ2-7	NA	TGTGCCAGCAGCTTGGGAGCGGCCCCCTACGAGCAGTACTTC	CASSLGAAPYEQYF
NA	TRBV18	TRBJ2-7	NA	TGTGCCAGCTCACCCTCTGTCTATTCTTCCTACGAGCAGTACTTC	CASSPSVYSSYEQYF
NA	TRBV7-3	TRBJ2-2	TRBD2	TGTGCCAGCGGTCTAGCGGGAGGGCTGAACACCGGGGAGCTGTTTTTT	CASGLAGGLNTGELFF
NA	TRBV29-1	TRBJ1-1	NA	TGCAGCGGGGACAACAGGGACGGTGAAGCTTTCTTT	CSGDNRDGEAFF
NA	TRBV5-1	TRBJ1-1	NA	TGCGCCAGCAGGGGGCTCATGAACACTGAAGCTTTCTTT	CASRGLMNTEAFF
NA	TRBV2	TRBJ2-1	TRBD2	TGTGCCAGCTTAAGGAGGAGAGCAGCGGGAGTAAATGAGCAGTTCTTC	CASLRRRAAGVNEQFF
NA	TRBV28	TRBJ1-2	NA	TGTGCCAGCACCCCCCGGGGGGTTTACTATGGCTACACCTTC	CASTPRGVYYGYTF
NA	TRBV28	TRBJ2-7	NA	TGTGCCAGCAGTTCCCCCGTGGAGGGTTCCTACGAGCAGTACTTC	CASSSPVEGSYEQYF
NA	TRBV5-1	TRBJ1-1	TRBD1	TGCGCCAGCAGCTTAGGAACAGGGGGCCAGTTCATGAACACTGAAGCTTTCTTT	CASSLGTGGQFMNTEAFF
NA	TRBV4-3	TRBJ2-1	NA	TGCGCCAGCAGCCCGTCACAGGGTAACGATGAGCAGTTCTTC	CASSPSQGNDEQFF
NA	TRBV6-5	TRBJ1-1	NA	TGTGCCAGCAGCTCTCCAGTACACCGGAACACTGAAGCTTTCTTT	CASSSPVHRNTEAFF
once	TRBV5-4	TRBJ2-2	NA	TGTGCCAGCAGCCTCCCAGCGTTCAGTGAACCCGGGGAGCTGTTTTTT	CASSLPAFSEPGELFF
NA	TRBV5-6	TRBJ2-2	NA	TGTGCCAGCAGCCAACAGAACACCGGGGAGCTGTTTTTT	CASSQQNTGELFF
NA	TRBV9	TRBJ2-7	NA	TGTGCCAGCAGCAGGGGAGGAACGGCAAGCTCCTACGAGCAGTACTTC	CASSRGGTASSYEQYF
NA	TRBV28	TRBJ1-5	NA	TGTGCCAGCACGGCCGGGGTCACCCAGCATTTT	CASTAGVTQHF
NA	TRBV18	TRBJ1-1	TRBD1	TGTGCCAGCTCACTTTCGGGACAGGGAAGGGCGAACACTGAAGCTTTCTTT	CASSLSGQGRANTEAFF
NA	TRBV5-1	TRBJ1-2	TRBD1	TGCGCCAGCCGCTGGACAGGTGGAATCTATGGCTACACCTTC	CASRWTGGIYGYTF
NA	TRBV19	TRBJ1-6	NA	TGTGCCAGTAGTATAGGGGGAGCTTCACCCCTCCACTTT	CASSIGGASPLHF
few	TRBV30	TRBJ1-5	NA	TGTGCCTGGAGTGCGACTTGGAATCAGCCCCAGCATTTT	CAWSATWNQPQHF
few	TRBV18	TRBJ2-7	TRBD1	TGTGCCAGCTCACGCGACAGGGGAAAAAGCGAGCAGTACTTC	CASSRDRGKSEQYF
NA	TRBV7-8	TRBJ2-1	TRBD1	TGTGCCAGCAGCTTCCAACAGGGGTATGAGCAGTTCTTC	CASSFQQGYEQFF
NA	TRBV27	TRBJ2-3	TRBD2	TGTGCCAGCAGTTCCCTAGCGGGAGGACGCACATATACGCAGTATTTT	CASSSLAGGRTYTQYF
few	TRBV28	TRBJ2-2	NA	TGTGCCACCCGAGTCAACACCGGGGAGCTGTTTTTT	CATRVNTGELFF
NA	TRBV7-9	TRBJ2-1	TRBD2	TGTGCCAGCAGCTCATGGAGCGGGAGAACCTACAATGAGCAGTTCTTC	CASSSWSGRTYNEQFF
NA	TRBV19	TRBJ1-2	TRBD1	TGTGCCAGTATGGAGGTGGGACAGTACTATGGCTACACCTTC	CASMEVGQYYGYTF
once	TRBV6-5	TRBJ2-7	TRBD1	TGTGCCAGCAGTTGGGGGCAGGGGGCATCCTACGAGCAGTACTTC	CASSWGQGASYEQYF
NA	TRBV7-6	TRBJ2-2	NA	TGTGCCAGCAGCTTAGGTGCCTCGGTGGGGGAGCTGTTTTTT	CASSLGASVGELFF
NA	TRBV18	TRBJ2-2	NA	TGTGCCAGCTCCGGGACGGGGGACACCGGGGAGCTGTTTTTT	CASSGTGDTGELFF